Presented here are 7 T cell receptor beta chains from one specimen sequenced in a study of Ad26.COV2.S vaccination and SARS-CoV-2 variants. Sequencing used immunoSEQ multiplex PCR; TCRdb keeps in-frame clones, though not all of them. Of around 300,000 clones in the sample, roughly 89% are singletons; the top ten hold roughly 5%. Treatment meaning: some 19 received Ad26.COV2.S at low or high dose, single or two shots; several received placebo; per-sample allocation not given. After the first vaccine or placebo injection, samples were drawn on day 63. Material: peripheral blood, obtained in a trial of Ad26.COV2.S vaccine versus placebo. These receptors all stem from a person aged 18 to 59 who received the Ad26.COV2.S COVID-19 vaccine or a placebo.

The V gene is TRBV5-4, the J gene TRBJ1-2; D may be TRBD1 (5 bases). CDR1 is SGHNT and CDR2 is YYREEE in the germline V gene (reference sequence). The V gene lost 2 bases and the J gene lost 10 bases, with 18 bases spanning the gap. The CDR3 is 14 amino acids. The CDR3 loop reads CASSFSPTESHYTF. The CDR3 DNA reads TGTGCCAGCAGCTTCAGTCCGACAGAATCCCACTACACCTTC.

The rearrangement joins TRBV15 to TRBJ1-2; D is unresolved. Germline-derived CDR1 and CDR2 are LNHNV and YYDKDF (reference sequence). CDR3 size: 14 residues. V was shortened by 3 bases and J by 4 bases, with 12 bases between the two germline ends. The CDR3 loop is CATSSGFSGYGYTF. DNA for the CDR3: TGTGCCACCAGCAGTGGGTTTTCGGGCTATGGCTACACCTTC.

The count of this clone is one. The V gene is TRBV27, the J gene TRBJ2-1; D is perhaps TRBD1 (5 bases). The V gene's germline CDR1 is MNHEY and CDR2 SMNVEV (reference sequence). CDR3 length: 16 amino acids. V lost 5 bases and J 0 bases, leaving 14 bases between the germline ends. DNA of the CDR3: TGTGCCAGCAGTCAGGCGCTGGGGCTCTCCTACAATGAGCAGTTCTTC. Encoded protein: CASSQALGLSYNEQFF.

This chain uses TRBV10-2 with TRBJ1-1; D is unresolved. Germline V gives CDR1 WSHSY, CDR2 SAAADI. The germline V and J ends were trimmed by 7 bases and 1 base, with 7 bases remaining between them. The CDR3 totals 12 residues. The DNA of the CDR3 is TGCGCCAGCATTGGCAGGAACACTGAAGCTTTCTTT. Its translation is CASIGRNTEAFF.

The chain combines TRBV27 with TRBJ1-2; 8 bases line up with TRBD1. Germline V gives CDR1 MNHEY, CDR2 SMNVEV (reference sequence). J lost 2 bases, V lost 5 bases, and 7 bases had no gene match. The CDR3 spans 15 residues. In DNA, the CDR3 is TGTGCCAGCAGTGACGGGACAGGAGGGAACTATGGCTACACCTTC. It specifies CASSDGTGGNYGYTF.

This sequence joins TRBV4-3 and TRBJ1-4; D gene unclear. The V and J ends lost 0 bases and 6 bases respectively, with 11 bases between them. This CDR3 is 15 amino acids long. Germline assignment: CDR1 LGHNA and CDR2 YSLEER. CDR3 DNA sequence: TGCGCCAGCAGCCAAGATATCGGTGGAGATGAAAAACTGTTTTTT. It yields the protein CASSQDIGGDEKLFF.

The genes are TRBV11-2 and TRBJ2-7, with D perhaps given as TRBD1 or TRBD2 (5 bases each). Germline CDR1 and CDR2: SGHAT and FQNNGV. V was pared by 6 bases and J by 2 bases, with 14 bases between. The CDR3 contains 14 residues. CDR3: CASRPPGATYEQYF. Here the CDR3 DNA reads TGTGCCAGCAGACCCCCCGGGGCCACCTACGAGCAGTACTTC.